This T cell receptor beta chain was profiled in a study of cytomegalovirus exposure and HLA in healthy donors. Broader study findings: A list of 150 to 200 TCR beta chains associated with cytomegalovirus was given.

Per germline, CDR1 SNHLY and CDR2 FYNNEI. J was trimmed by 3 bases and V by 6 bases; bases with no gene match: 1. The CDR3 extends over 15 amino acids. PCR primers comprised 60 Vbeta and 13 Jbeta primers. Sequencing used immunoSEQ multiplex PCR; TCRdb keeps in-frame clones, though not all of them. The table lists about 200,000 clones, roughly four fifths of them singletons, with about 1.7% in the top ten. Worth noting for this clone: Its target is unknown.

The specimen sequenced was PBMCs. The chain joins TRBV2 to TRBJ2-1; TRBD2 agrees at 14 bases. The receptor's source is a young woman in good health and CMV-seronegative. The CDR3 DNA reads as TGTGCCAGCAGGGGGACTAGCGGGGGCTACAATGAGCAGTTCTTC. Translation: CASRGTSGGYNEQFF.